This T cell receptor beta chain derives from a study of blood T cell repertoires in COVID-19. Clones were sequenced by immunoSEQ multiplex PCR, and TCRdb holds only the in-frame ones, with some missing. The sample contains approximately 90,000 clones, 80% of which appear only once. The sample was peripheral blood. This receptor was obtained from a woman of 80 years or more with acute or convalescent COVID-19.

The CDR3 is CASSAQLAGVSNEQFF. In nucleotides, the CDR3 is TGTGCCAGCAGCGCCCAACTAGCGGGAGTTTCAAATGAGCAGTTCTTC. The V gene is TRBV9, the J gene TRBJ2-1; 11 nucleotides match TRBD2. Germline CDR1 SGDLS, CDR2 YYNGEE. V shed 3 bases and J 7 bases; nucleotides not matched to a gene: 9. The CDR3 is 16 residues long.